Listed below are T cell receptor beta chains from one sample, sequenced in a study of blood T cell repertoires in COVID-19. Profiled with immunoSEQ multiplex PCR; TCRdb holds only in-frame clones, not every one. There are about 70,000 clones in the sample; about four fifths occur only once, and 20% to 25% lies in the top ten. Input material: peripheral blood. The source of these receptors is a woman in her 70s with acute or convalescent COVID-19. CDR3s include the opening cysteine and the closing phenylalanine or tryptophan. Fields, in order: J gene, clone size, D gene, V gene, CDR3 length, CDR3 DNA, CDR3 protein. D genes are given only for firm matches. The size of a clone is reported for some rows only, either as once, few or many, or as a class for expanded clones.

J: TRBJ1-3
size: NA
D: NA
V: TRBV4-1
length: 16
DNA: TGCGCCAGCAGCCAAGGGGAGGGCCTCTCTGGAAACACCATATATTTT
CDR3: CASSQGEGLSGNTIYF

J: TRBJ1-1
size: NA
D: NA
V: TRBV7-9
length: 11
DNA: TGTGCCTCGGCAGGGACTACTGAAGCTTTCTTT
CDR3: CASAGTTEAFF

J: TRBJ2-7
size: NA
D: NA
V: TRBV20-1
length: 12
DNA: TGCAGTGCTAGTGACAGGTCCTACGAGCAGTACTTC
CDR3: CSASDRSYEQYF

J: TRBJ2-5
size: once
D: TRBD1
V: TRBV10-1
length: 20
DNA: TGCGCCAGCAGTGAGTCGGGACAGGGGGCGAGAATTGAGGGCCAAGAGACCCAGTACTTC
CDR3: CASSESGQGARIEGQETQYF

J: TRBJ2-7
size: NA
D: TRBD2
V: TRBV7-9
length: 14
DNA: TGTGCCAGCAGCTTCGGACTAGGAGTTGGCGAGCAGTACTTC
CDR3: CASSFGLGVGEQYF

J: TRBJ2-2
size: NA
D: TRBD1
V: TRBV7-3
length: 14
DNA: TGTGCCAGCAGCAAAGACAGGGAGACCGGGGAGCTGTTTTTT
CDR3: CASSKDRETGELFF

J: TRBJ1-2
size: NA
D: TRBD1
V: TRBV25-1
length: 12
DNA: TGTGCCAGCCGGGGACAGCTGTATGGCTACACCTTC
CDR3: CASRGQLYGYTF

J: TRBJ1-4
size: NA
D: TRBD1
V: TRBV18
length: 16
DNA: TGTGCCAGCTCACCGTACAAACAGGGGGCGGGAGAAAAACTGTTTTTT
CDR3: CASSPYKQGAGEKLFF

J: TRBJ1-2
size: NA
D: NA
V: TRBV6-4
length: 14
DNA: TGTGCCAGCAGTGACTCGGGACATAACTATGGCTACACCTTC
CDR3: CASSDSGHNYGYTF

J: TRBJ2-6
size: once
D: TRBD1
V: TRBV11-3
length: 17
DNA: TGTGCCAGCAGCTTATCGGGGACAGGGGGCAGCGACAACGTCCTGACTTTC
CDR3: CASSLSGTGGSDNVLTF

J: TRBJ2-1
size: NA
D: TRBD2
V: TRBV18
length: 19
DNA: TGTGCCAGCTCACCATGGGCTAGCGGGAGGAGAGCTCCCTACAATGAGCAGTTCTTC
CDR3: CASSPWASGRRAPYNEQFF

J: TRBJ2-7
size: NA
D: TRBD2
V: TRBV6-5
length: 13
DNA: TGTGCCAGCACCGGGAGGACGATAAACGAGCAGTACTTC
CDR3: CASTGRTINEQYF

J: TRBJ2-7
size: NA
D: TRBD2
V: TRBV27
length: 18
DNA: TGTGCCAGCAGTTTTACCTTTAGCGGGAGGGCCTCCGGCTACGAGCAGTACTTC
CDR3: CASSFTFSGRASGYEQYF

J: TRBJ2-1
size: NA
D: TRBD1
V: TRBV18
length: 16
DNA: TGTGCCAGCTCACCGGACAGGGGGCGTCTTGGTAATGAGCAGTTCTTC
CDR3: CASSPDRGRLGNEQFF

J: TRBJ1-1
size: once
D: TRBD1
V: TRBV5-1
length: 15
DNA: TGCGCCAGCAGCTTGGACATCAGGGGGCCCACTGAAGCTTTCTTT
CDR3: CASSLDIRGPTEAFF

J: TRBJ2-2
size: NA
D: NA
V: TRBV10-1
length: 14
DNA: TGCGCCAGCAGTGACAGCCCTAGCACCGGGGAGCTGTTTTTT
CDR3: CASSDSPSTGELFF

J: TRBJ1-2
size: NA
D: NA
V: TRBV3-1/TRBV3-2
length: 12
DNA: TGTGCCAGCAGCCAAGGGACATCTGGCTACACCTTC
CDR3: CASSQGTSGYTF

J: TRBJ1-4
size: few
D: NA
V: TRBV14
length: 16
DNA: TGTGCCAGCAGCCAGCAGGGAGGCCTAAAAGGAGAAAAACTGTTTTTT
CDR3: CASSQQGGLKGEKLFF

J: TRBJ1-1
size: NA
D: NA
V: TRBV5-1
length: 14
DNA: TGCGCCAGCAGGGGAACGCGGAGGGACACTGAAGCTTTCTTT
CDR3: CASRGTRRDTEAFF

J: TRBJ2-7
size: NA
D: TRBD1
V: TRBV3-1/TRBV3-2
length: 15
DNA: TGTGCCAGCAGCCAAGCCGGGACAGGGTACCACGAGCAGTACTTC
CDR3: CASSQAGTGYHEQYF

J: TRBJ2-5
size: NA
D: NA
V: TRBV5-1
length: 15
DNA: TGCGCCACCAAAGATATCCTGGGAGGTCAAGAGACCCAGTACTTC
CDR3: CATKDILGGQETQYF

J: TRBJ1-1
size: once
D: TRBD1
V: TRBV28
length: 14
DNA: TGTGCCAGCAGCTATATACAGGGACAGGCTGAAGCTTTCTTT
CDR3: CASSYIQGQAEAFF

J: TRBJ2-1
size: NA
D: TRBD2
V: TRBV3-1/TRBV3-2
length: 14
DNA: TGTGCCAGCAGCCAACCGGGACTAAGGCATGAGCAGTTCTTC
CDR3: CASSQPGLRHEQFF

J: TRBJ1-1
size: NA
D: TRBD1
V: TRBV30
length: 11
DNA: TGTGCCTGGAGTCCAGGGGGTGTAGCTTTCTTT
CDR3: CAWSPGGVAFF

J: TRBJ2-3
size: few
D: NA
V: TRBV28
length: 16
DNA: TGTGCCAGCAGTCCCGGGTTATCACCCAGCACAGATACGCAGTATTTT
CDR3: CASSPGLSPSTDTQYF

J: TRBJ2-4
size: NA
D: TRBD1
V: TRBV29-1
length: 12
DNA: TGCAGCGTGGGACAGTCCCTAAACATTCAGTACTTC
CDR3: CSVGQSLNIQYF

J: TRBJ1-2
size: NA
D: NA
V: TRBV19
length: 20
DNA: TGTGCCAGTAGTATTTCAGGGGTTAGCCTAGGCATCTCAGCTAACTATGGCTACACCTTC
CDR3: CASSISGVSLGISANYGYTF

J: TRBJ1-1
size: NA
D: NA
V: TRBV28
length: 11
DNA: TGTGCCAGCAGTTTAATCTCTGAAGCTTTCTTT
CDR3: CASSLISEAFF

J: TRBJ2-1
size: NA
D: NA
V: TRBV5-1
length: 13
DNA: TGCGCCAGCAGCTTTGCGTTGGACAATGAGCAGTTCTTC
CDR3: CASSFALDNEQFF